Listed below are T cell receptor beta chains from one sample, sequenced in a study of PD-1 blockade in classical Hodgkin lymphoma. Sequencing used immunoSEQ multiplex PCR; TCRdb keeps in-frame clones, though not all of them. The sample holds 100,000 to 120,000 clones, approximately 90% seen once. The sample in question was peripheral blood mononuclear cells (PBMCs), obtained before the fourth cycle of nivolumab. The origin of the receptors is a human donor with classical Hodgkin lymphoma. The CDR3 runs from the conserved cysteine through the conserved F or W. Fields, in order: V gene, J gene, clone size, D gene, CDR3 protein, CDR3 DNA. D genes are given only for firm matches. Where a row states a size, it is once, few, many or the class of an expanded clone; other rows omit it.

V gene: TRBV7-6
J gene: TRBJ1-4
clone size: .
D gene: .
CDR3 protein: CASSLAQGGKLFF
CDR3 DNA: TGTGCCAGCAGCTTAGCCCAGGGTGGAAAACTGTTTTTT

V gene: TRBV5-6
J gene: TRBJ1-1
clone size: .
D gene: .
CDR3 protein: CASSLAAGTEAFF
CDR3 DNA: TGTGCCAGCAGCTTAGCAGCTGGCACTGAAGCTTTCTTT

V gene: TRBV4-3
J gene: TRBJ1-2
clone size: once
D gene: .
CDR3 protein: CASSQLNRPGGYTF
CDR3 DNA: TGCGCCAGCAGCCAATTGAACAGGCCTGGGGGCTACACCTTC

V gene: TRBV5-6
J gene: TRBJ2-3
clone size: .
D gene: .
CDR3 protein: CASSAGSLLPHEYF
CDR3 DNA: TGTGCCAGCAGCGCGGGTAGCCTGCTACCCCATGAGTATTTT

V gene: TRBV10-2
J gene: TRBJ1-4
clone size: .
D gene: .
CDR3 protein: CAASGDELGKLFF
CDR3 DNA: TGCGCTGCTTCGGGGGACGAATTAGGAAAACTGTTTTTT

V gene: TRBV10-1
J gene: TRBJ1-5
clone size: .
D gene: .
CDR3 protein: CASSESDQPQHF
CDR3 DNA: TGCGCCAGCAGTGAGTCCGATCAGCCCCAGCATTTT

V gene: TRBV28
J gene: TRBJ2-7
clone size: .
D gene: TRBD2
CDR3 protein: CASSYSRGGEYEQYF
CDR3 DNA: TGTGCCAGCAGTTACTCTCGCGGGGGTGAGTACGAGCAGTACTTC

V gene: TRBV5-6
J gene: TRBJ1-2
clone size: .
D gene: TRBD1
CDR3 protein: CASSLDRGRFGYTF
CDR3 DNA: TGTGCCAGCAGCTTGGACAGGGGGCGATTTGGCTACACCTTC

V gene: TRBV5-5
J gene: TRBJ1-1
clone size: .
D gene: TRBD1
CDR3 protein: CASSLQGARDTEAFF
CDR3 DNA: TGTGCCAGCAGCTTGCAGGGGGCGCGGGACACTGAAGCTTTCTTT

V gene: TRBV4-1
J gene: TRBJ2-1
clone size: once
D gene: .
CDR3 protein: CASSQSKVHGQGRISYNEQFF
CDR3 DNA: TGCGCCAGCAGCCAAAGCAAAGTCCACGGCCAGGGACGGATCTCCTACAATGAGCAGTTCTTC

V gene: TRBV4-1
J gene: TRBJ1-2
clone size: .
D gene: TRBD1
CDR3 protein: CASSQSTGVDGYTF
CDR3 DNA: TGCGCCAGCAGCCAATCTACAGGGGTGGATGGCTACACCTTC

V gene: TRBV7-9
J gene: TRBJ1-2
clone size: once
D gene: .
CDR3 protein: CASSLVSTNYGYTF
CDR3 DNA: TGTGCCAGCAGCTTAGTTAGCACAAACTATGGCTACACCTTC

V gene: TRBV27
J gene: TRBJ2-2
clone size: .
D gene: .
CDR3 protein: CASTRSYWNTGELFF
CDR3 DNA: TGTGCCAGCACTAGATCCTATTGGAACACCGGGGAGCTGTTTTTT

V gene: TRBV9
J gene: TRBJ2-3
clone size: .
D gene: .
CDR3 protein: CASSVEGGGLTDTQYF
CDR3 DNA: TGTGCCAGCAGCGTAGAGGGTGGGGGATTAACAGATACGCAGTATTTT

V gene: TRBV5-6
J gene: TRBJ2-7
clone size: .
D gene: .
CDR3 protein: CASSLARQSSYEQYF
CDR3 DNA: TGTGCCAGCAGCTTGGCTCGACAGAGCTCCTACGAGCAGTACTTC

V gene: TRBV5-1
J gene: TRBJ2-7
clone size: .
D gene: TRBD1
CDR3 protein: CASNPGQVVSEQYF
CDR3 DNA: TGCGCCAGCAACCCGGGACAGGTAGTATCCGAGCAGTACTTC

V gene: TRBV5-4
J gene: TRBJ2-3
clone size: .
D gene: .
CDR3 protein: CASSQPGGLNTDTQYF
CDR3 DNA: TGTGCCAGCAGCCAGCCGGGGGGCTTGAACACAGATACGCAGTATTTT

V gene: TRBV6-1
J gene: TRBJ2-4
clone size: .
D gene: .
CDR3 protein: CASSARNRVQNIQYF
CDR3 DNA: TGTGCCAGCAGTGCCCGTAACAGAGTCCAAAACATTCAGTACTTC

V gene: TRBV5-1
J gene: TRBJ1-2
clone size: .
D gene: TRBD1
CDR3 protein: CASSSPGQGVAWGKGYTF
CDR3 DNA: TGCGCCAGCAGCTCCCCGGGACAGGGGGTGGCCTGGGGGAAGGGCTACACCTTC

V gene: TRBV5-1
J gene: TRBJ2-1
clone size: .
D gene: TRBD2
CDR3 protein: CASSLGETSGENEQFF
CDR3 DNA: TGCGCCAGCAGCTTGGGGGAGACTAGCGGGGAGAATGAGCAGTTCTTC

V gene: TRBV21-1
J gene: TRBJ2-7
clone size: .
D gene: .
CDR3 protein: CATPGRGVYEQYF
CDR3 DNA: TGTGCCACCCCGGGGCGGGGCGTCTACGAGCAGTACTTC

V gene: TRBV27
J gene: TRBJ2-5
clone size: .
D gene: .
CDR3 protein: CASSFQGQETQYF
CDR3 DNA: TGTGCCAGCAGTTTCCAGGGCCAAGAGACCCAGTACTTC

V gene: TRBV19
J gene: TRBJ1-3
clone size: .
D gene: .
CDR3 protein: CASSIETSGNTIYF
CDR3 DNA: TGTGCCAGTAGTATCGAAACCTCTGGAAACACCATATATTTT

V gene: TRBV18
J gene: TRBJ1-3
clone size: .
D gene: .
CDR3 protein: CASSPGRAAGNTIYF
CDR3 DNA: TGTGCCAGCTCACCGGGCAGGGCGGCTGGAAACACCATATATTTT

V gene: TRBV19
J gene: TRBJ2-3
clone size: .
D gene: TRBD2
CDR3 protein: CASSAAGLAGGWSTQYF
CDR3 DNA: TGTGCCAGTAGTGCTGCGGGACTAGCGGGAGGATGGTCTACGCAGTATTTT

V gene: TRBV29-1
J gene: TRBJ2-3
clone size: .
D gene: .
CDR3 protein: CSVTASTDTQYF
CDR3 DNA: TGCAGCGTTACGGCTAGCACAGATACGCAGTATTTT

V gene: TRBV21-1
J gene: TRBJ1-5
clone size: .
D gene: .
CDR3 protein: CASSKVRYDNQPQHF
CDR3 DNA: TGTGCCAGCAGCAAGGTACGCTATGACAATCAGCCCCAGCATTTT

V gene: TRBV5-4
J gene: TRBJ1-1
clone size: .
D gene: .
CDR3 protein: CASRGPKRGPTSTEAFF
CDR3 DNA: TGTGCCAGCCGAGGACCTAAGCGGGGCCCAACAAGCACTGAAGCTTTCTTT

V gene: TRBV2
J gene: TRBJ1-4
clone size: few
D gene: TRBD1
CDR3 protein: CASSPTGGGEKLFF
CDR3 DNA: TGTGCCAGCAGTCCCACAGGGGGCGGTGAAAAACTGTTTTTT

V gene: TRBV28
J gene: TRBJ1-2
clone size: .
D gene: TRBD1
CDR3 protein: CASSRGTGGFSVYGYTF
CDR3 DNA: TGTGCCAGCAGTAGAGGGACAGGGGGCTTCTCAGTCTATGGCTACACCTTC

V gene: TRBV6-6
J gene: TRBJ2-3
clone size: .
D gene: TRBD2
CDR3 protein: CASSCVPRLASARRYF
CDR3 DNA: TGTGCCAGCAGTTGTGTCCCCAGACTAGCTAGCGCGAGACGGTATTTT

V gene: TRBV30
J gene: TRBJ2-5
clone size: .
D gene: TRBD2
CDR3 protein: CAWSFSGRIQETQYF
CDR3 DNA: TGTGCCTGGAGTTTTAGCGGGAGGATCCAAGAGACCCAGTACTTC

V gene: TRBV7-9
J gene: TRBJ2-1
clone size: once
D gene: TRBD1
CDR3 protein: CASSFRSPGTGENNEQFF
CDR3 DNA: TGTGCCAGCAGCTTTAGAAGCCCCGGGACAGGCGAGAACAATGAGCAGTTCTTC

V gene: TRBV28
J gene: TRBJ1-4
clone size: once
D gene: TRBD1
CDR3 protein: CASSSTQGMGEKLFF
CDR3 DNA: TGTGCCAGCAGTTCAACACAGGGGATGGGGGAAAAACTGTTTTTT

V gene: TRBV6-6
J gene: TRBJ1-5
clone size: .
D gene: TRBD1
CDR3 protein: CASSPGGHNQPQHF
CDR3 DNA: TGTGCCAGCAGCCCAGGGGGCCACAATCAGCCCCAGCATTTT

V gene: TRBV5-4
J gene: TRBJ2-7
clone size: .
D gene: .
CDR3 protein: CASSLGGSRGEQYF
CDR3 DNA: TGTGCCAGCAGCTTGGGAGGGAGCAGGGGCGAGCAGTACTTC

V gene: TRBV6-5
J gene: TRBJ1-4
clone size: once
D gene: .
CDR3 protein: CASSYGGPEKLFF
CDR3 DNA: TGTGCCAGCAGTTACGGGGGGCCCGAAAAACTGTTTTTT

V gene: TRBV19
J gene: TRBJ2-1
clone size: .
D gene: .
CDR3 protein: CASSPFTGPSYNEQFF
CDR3 DNA: TGTGCCAGTAGTCCCTTTACAGGACCCAGTTACAATGAGCAGTTCTTC

V gene: TRBV10-3
J gene: TRBJ2-7
clone size: .
D gene: .
CDR3 protein: CAISDPTGYEQYF
CDR3 DNA: TGTGCCATCAGTGACCCGACGGGGTACGAGCAGTACTTC

V gene: TRBV27
J gene: TRBJ2-3
clone size: .
D gene: .
CDR3 protein: CASTPGEAVDTQYF
CDR3 DNA: TGTGCCAGCACCCCAGGGGAGGCAGTAGATACGCAGTATTTT

V gene: TRBV27
J gene: TRBJ1-2
clone size: once
D gene: .
CDR3 protein: CASSGGDGVLYGYTF
CDR3 DNA: TGTGCCAGCAGTGGAGGGGACGGAGTCCTATATGGCTACACCTTC

V gene: TRBV4-2
J gene: TRBJ2-5
clone size: .
D gene: .
CDR3 protein: CASSQGLRRGVRETQYF
CDR3 DNA: TGTGCCAGCAGCCAAGGGTTACGGAGGGGGGTGAGAGAGACCCAGTACTTC

V gene: TRBV15
J gene: TRBJ1-2
clone size: once
D gene: TRBD1
CDR3 protein: CATSSRQGDLNGYTF
CDR3 DNA: TGTGCCACCAGCAGCCGACAGGGAGATTTAAATGGCTACACCTTC

V gene: TRBV6-5
J gene: TRBJ1-2
clone size: .
D gene: .
CDR3 protein: CASRRGYGYTF
CDR3 DNA: TGTGCCAGCAGAAGGGGCTATGGCTACACCTTC

V gene: TRBV6-5
J gene: TRBJ2-2
clone size: .
D gene: TRBD1
CDR3 protein: CASSLQGLDTGELFF
CDR3 DNA: TGTGCCAGCAGCCTACAGGGGTTGGACACCGGGGAGCTGTTTTTT

V gene: TRBV28
J gene: TRBJ2-7
clone size: .
D gene: .
CDR3 protein: CASSPPTGGHEQYF
CDR3 DNA: TGTGCCAGCAGTCCCCCGACAGGCGGCCACGAGCAGTACTTC

V gene: TRBV10-1
J gene: TRBJ2-7
clone size: .
D gene: .
CDR3 protein: CASSGLKSYEQYF
CDR3 DNA: TGCGCCAGCAGTGGCCTCAAATCCTACGAGCAGTACTTC

V gene: TRBV5-1
J gene: TRBJ2-3
clone size: .
D gene: TRBD1
CDR3 protein: CASSLVGRGPDTQYF
CDR3 DNA: TGCGCCAGCAGCTTGGTGGGCAGGGGGCCAGATACGCAGTATTTT

V gene: TRBV6-5
J gene: TRBJ2-3
clone size: .
D gene: .
CDR3 protein: CASSYRRVTDTQYF
CDR3 DNA: TGTGCCAGCAGTTACAGGAGGGTTACAGATACGCAGTATTTT

V gene: TRBV5-1
J gene: TRBJ1-6
clone size: once
D gene: .
CDR3 protein: CASSLGGGGNSPLHF
CDR3 DNA: TGCGCCAGCAGCTTGGGAGGAGGTGGGAATTCACCCCTCCACTTT

V gene: TRBV11-1
J gene: TRBJ1-1
clone size: .
D gene: .
CDR3 protein: CASSYPGEYTEAFF
CDR3 DNA: TGTGCCAGCAGCTACCCGGGGGAGTACACTGAAGCTTTCTTT